Here is one T cell receptor beta chain with its context. Its cognate antigen is unknown. These data belong to a study of T cells expressing NK-cell markers. There are 14 residues in the CDR3. Germline V CDR1 and CDR2: DFQATT, SNEGSKA (reference sequence). Study-level findings and limits: Dominant NKG2C+ clonotypes in over 5 donors made up 1.0-7.0% of CD8+ T cells.

TCRdb re-called the 5' RACE reads; every CDR3 protein appears as one record, without DNA. Here the sample table reports under 200,000 distinct CDR3 sequences. This chain links TRBV20-1 with TRBJ2-4; without DNA, the TCRdb call of TRBD1 cannot be checked. The origin of this receptor is a woman between 18 and 75 years old in good health. Sequencing was performed on blood T cells: a sorted CD56 or NKG2C T cell subset, CD4+ or CD8+ T cells, or bulk PBMC T cells (not recorded which). CDR3 loop: CSARDPQRGDIQYF.